This T cell receptor beta chain came from a study of persistence of HIV-infected CD4 T cells. Looking at the study overall: Median time on suppressive ART was less than nine years. Study results and limitations: CMV- and Gag-responding cells had lower TCRbeta richness than CD3/CD28-responding cells.

The length of the CDR3 is 13 residues. Germline assignment: CDR1 GTSNPN and CDR2 SVGIG (reference sequence). Deletions cut 4 bases from V and 7 bases from J, with 16 bases between. With respect to this clone: Antigen specificity is unknown.

Sequencing used immunoSEQ version 4 in survey mode. Assay used: immunoSEQ multiplex PCR; TCRdb lists only in-frame clones, some missing. The table has roughly 34,000 clones, about 81% seen once; the top ten hold approximately 6.5%. Stimulation used about 9.2 ug/mL lysate from CMV-infected fibroblasts. Sorted nonresponding memory CD4+ T cells were CD40L-negative, CD69-negative, CD45RO-high. Before stimulation, PBMCs underwent CD8+ T cell depletion. For around 19 hours, CD8-depleted PBMCs received anti-CD28/CD49d costimulation, a CD40-blocking antibody and enfuvirtide. The starting material was CD4+ T cells sorted from PBMCs after approximately 19-hour stimulation, obtained from a patient who received antiretroviral therapy. This clonotype was obtained from an adult woman with HIV who was CMV-seropositive. The V and J genes are TRBV30 and TRBJ1-1, with D unclear. For the CDR3, the DNA is TGTGCCTGGAATAGCGACCCGAAGGGTGAAGCTTTCTTT. This codes for CAWNSDPKGEAFF.